A selection of T cell receptor beta chains follows, all from one sample in a study of T cells in Graves' hyperthyroidism and ophthalmopathy. A single record per CDR3 protein comes from TCRdb applying MiXCR to the multiplex PCR reads. The sample holds 400,000 to 550,000 distinct CDR3 sequences, about an eighth seen once. Material: blood. The receptors shown here come from a woman aged 18-29 years with Graves' hyperthyroidism. CDR3s include the opening cysteine and the closing phenylalanine or tryptophan. A D gene is named only where the DNA matches it firmly. Clone sizes are shown as once, few, many or a size class.

v_gene: TRBV30
abundance: many
j_gene: TRBJ1-2
len: 13
d_gene: -
CDR3nt: TGTGCCTGGAGTGTAACAGAGGGCACTGGCTACACCTTC
CDR3aa: CAWSVTEGTGYTF

v_gene: TRBV5-6
abundance: few
j_gene: TRBJ2-4
len: 15
d_gene: -
CDR3nt: TGTGCCAGCAGACCTGGCCCGCGGGCCAAAAACATTCAGTACTTC
CDR3aa: CASRPGPRAKNIQYF

v_gene: TRBV18
abundance: many
j_gene: TRBJ2-4
len: 19
d_gene: -
CDR3nt: TGTGCCAGCTCACTCGTCAGTGATGGAGTAAGCAGAGCCAAAAACATTCAGTACTTC
CDR3aa: CASSLVSDGVSRAKNIQYF

v_gene: TRBV7-6
abundance: few
j_gene: TRBJ1-5
len: 17
d_gene: TRBD1
CDR3nt: TGTGCCAGCAGCGCCCGGTCTCCGGACAGGGAGAATCAGCCCCAGCATTTT
CDR3aa: CASSARSPDRENQPQHF

v_gene: TRBV10-3
abundance: many
j_gene: TRBJ1-6
len: 14
d_gene: -
CDR3nt: TGTGCCATCAGTGTGAAGAGGGGCGAATCACCCCTCCACTTT
CDR3aa: CAISVKRGESPLHF

v_gene: TRBV2
abundance: many
j_gene: TRBJ1-2
len: 13
d_gene: -
CDR3nt: TGTGCCAGCAGTAGACAGGCATACTATGGCTACACCTTC
CDR3aa: CASSRQAYYGYTF

v_gene: TRBV7-9
abundance: few
j_gene: TRBJ1-2
len: 14
d_gene: TRBD1
CDR3nt: TGTGCCAGCAGCCCTTACGGGACAGGCTATGGCTACACCTTC
CDR3aa: CASSPYGTGYGYTF

v_gene: TRBV24-1
abundance: few
j_gene: TRBJ2-1
len: 16
d_gene: TRBD2
CDR3nt: TGTGCCACCAGTGATACCGGGACTAACCAACACAATGAGCAGTTCTTC
CDR3aa: CATSDTGTNQHNEQFF

v_gene: TRBV6-5
abundance: many
j_gene: TRBJ1-2
len: 13
d_gene: -
CDR3nt: TGTGCCAGCAGTTACTCGGGGGGGCGAGGCTACACCTTC
CDR3aa: CASSYSGGRGYTF

v_gene: TRBV12-3/TRBV12-4
abundance: few
j_gene: TRBJ2-5
len: 14
d_gene: -
CDR3nt: TGTGCCAGCAGTTTCGCCAGAGGACAAGAGACCCAGTACTTC
CDR3aa: CASSFARGQETQYF

v_gene: TRBV6-1
abundance: many
j_gene: TRBJ2-1
len: 13
d_gene: -
CDR3nt: TGTGCCACGCAAGAGTACAGTTACAATGAGCAGTTCTTC
CDR3aa: CATQEYSYNEQFF